The 15 T cell receptor beta chains presented below share a single source sample, sequenced in a study of OX40 agonist ivuxolimab in advanced cancers. Only in-frame clones appear in the TCRdb table, and some are missing; sequencing was by immunoSEQ multiplex PCR. The sample has tens of thousands of clones, 83% seen once. Specimen: CD4+ or CD8+ T cells sorted from blood, collected in a trial of the OX40 agonist ivuxolimab. These receptor sequences come from an adult with an advanced solid tumor such as melanoma, head and neck, liver or kidney cancer.

The chain joins TRBV23-1 to TRBJ2-7; a possible D gene is TRBD1 (5 bases). TRBV23-1 is an ORF, with its function uncertain. With 4 bases removed from V and 6 bases from J, the gap between germline ends came to 16 bases. The CDR3 contains 14 residues. DNA of the CDR3: TGCGCCAGCAGTCCAAGGGGCAGGTTGATCGAGCAGTACTTC. This translates into CASSPRGRLIEQYF.

The chain links TRBV12-5 to TRBJ2-7, with 8 positions matching TRBD2. The length of the CDR3 is 17 residues. Germline V gene sequence: CDR1 LGHNT, CDR2 FRNRAP. Trimming cost V 0 bases and J 0 bases; bases outside gene matches: 7. CDR3 region: CASGLVLGAGGSYEQYF. The CDR3 bases are TGTGCTAGTGGTTTGGTACTTGGGGCGGGGGGCTCCTACGAGCAGTACTTC.

Regarding this clone: A junction boundary mismatches the germline segment, possibly from a read error. V is TRBV7-7 and J is TRBJ2-5; no clear D gene. Looked up from germline, CDR1 is SSHAT and CDR2 is FNYEAQ (reference sequence). This CDR3 contains 16 residues. CDR3 protein: CASSSLPAVREETQYF. CDR3 nucleotide sequence: TGTGCTAGCAGCTCCCTTCCCGCCGTGCGTGAAGAGACCCAGTACTTC.

The gene calls are TRBV4-1 and TRBJ2-1; D possibly corresponds to TRBD1 (5 bases). V gave up 0 bases and J gave up 7 bases, with 10 bases separating them. CDR1 is MGHRA and CDR2 is YSYEKL in the germline V gene. The CDR3 covers 14 residues. The chain's CDR3 is CASSQDARVNEQFF. DNA of the CDR3: TGCGCCAGCAGCCAAGATGCCAGGGTTAATGAGCAGTTCTTC.

The chain combines TRBV11-2 with TRBJ2-1; D not certain. Germline V gene data show CDR1 as SGHAT and CDR2 as FQNNGV. The germline V and J ends were trimmed by 3 bases and 5 bases, with 14 bases remaining between them. This CDR3 region has 15 residues. CDR3 residues: CASSFRASSNNEQFF. The CDR3 DNA follows: TGTGCCAGCAGCTTTCGGGCTAGTTCAAACAATGAGCAGTTCTTC.

This rearrangement joins TRBV4-3 to TRBJ2-2; D possibly corresponds to TRBD1 (5 bases). Between the trimmed V and J ends, which lost 4 bases and 1 base, there was a span of 10 bases. This CDR3 comprises 15 residues. Germline V gene data show CDR1 as LGHNA and CDR2 as YSLEER. The CDR3 protein is CASSLSQGNTGELFF. The DNA of the CDR3 is TGCGCCAGCAGCCTTAGCCAGGGGAACACCGGGGAGCTGTTTTTT.

This rearrangement joins TRBV6-5 to TRBJ1-2, with D tentatively TRBD1 (5 bases). Germline CDR1 and CDR2: MNHEY and SVGAGI. The CDR3 is 16 amino acids. Deletions cut 0 bases from V and 5 bases from J, with 16 bases between. The CDR3 DNA follows: TGTGCCAGCAGTTACTCGATAACCCGATCAGGGTATGGCTACACCTTC. Protein: CASSYSITRSGYGYTF.

The chain links TRBV19 to TRBJ2-5; the match to TRBD2 covers 8 bases. V gave up 5 bases and J gave up 5 bases; unmatched junction bases: 10. Germline values: CDR1 LNHDA, CDR2 SQIVND (reference sequence). This CDR3 has 15 residues. The CDR3 region has the DNA TGTGCCAGTAGTTTAGCGGGGTTCGCTCTCGAGACCCAGTACTTC. It encodes CASSLAGFALETQYF.

This clone was seen a single time. This rearrangement joins TRBV7-2 to TRBJ1-2; D uncertain. The CDR3 totals 14 residues. V dropped 3 bases and J dropped 2 bases, with 10 bases sitting between them. Per germline, CDR1 SGHTA and CDR2 FQGNSA. CDR3 in DNA: TGTGCCAGCAGCTTCACAGTCTCCAACTATGGCTACACCTTC. Translation: CASSFTVSNYGYTF.

The gene calls are TRBV29-1 and TRBJ1-2, with D perhaps matching TRBD1 (6 bases). This CDR3 comprises 12 residues. The V end lost 3 bases, the J end lost 9 bases, and 14 bases lay between the germline ends. CDR1 and CDR2 (germline): SQVTM, ANQGSEA. This chain's CDR3 is CSVDPETGRYTF. The CDR3 DNA reads as TGCAGCGTTGATCCCGAGACAGGTCGCTACACCTTC. The whole variable domain, filled in from reference TRBV29-1 and TRBJ1-2, reads SAVISQKPSRDICQRGTSLTIQCQVDSQVTMMFWYRQQPGQSLTLIATANQGSEATYESGFVIDKFPISRPNLTFSTLTVSNMSPEDSSIYLCSVDPETGRYTFGSGTRLTVV.

This clone was recorded only once. The J gene is TRBJ2-5, the V gene TRBV5-1, with D possibly being TRBD1 (6 bases). Looked up from germline, CDR1 is SGHRS and CDR2 is YFSETQ. V lost 0 bases, J lost 6 bases, and 12 bases lay in between. The CDR3 has 14 amino acids. The CDR3 here is CASSLDRVEKTQYF. The CDR3 DNA sequence: TGCGCCAGCAGCTTGGACAGGGTGGAGAAGACCCAGTACTTC. Together with reference TRBV5-1 and TRBJ2-5, the CDR3 gives the full variable domain: KAGVTQTPRYLIKTRGQQVTLSCSPISGHRSVSWYQQTPGQGLQFLFEYFSETQRNKGNFPGRFSGRQFSNSRSEMNVSTLELGDSALYLCASSLDRVEKTQYFGPGTRLLVL.

J is TRBJ2-1 and V is TRBV2; 9 bases map to TRBD2. In germline, CDR1 is SNHLY, CDR2 FYNNEI. Trimming cost V 6 bases and J 1 base; bases outside gene matches: 25. This CDR3 region has 22 residues. CDR3 nucleotides: TGTGCCAGCAGCCACCGAAGGGGTAGCGGGGGTCTCAGGGAGGGGTCCTACAATGAGCAGTTCTTC. It encodes CASSHRRGSGGLREGSYNEQFF. Together with reference TRBV2 and TRBJ2-1, the CDR3 gives the full variable domain: EPEVTQTPSHQVTQMGQEVILRCVPISNHLYFYWYRQILGQKVEFLVSFYNNEISEKSEIFDDQFSVERPDGSNFTLKIRSTKLEDSAMYFCASSHRRGSGGLREGSYNEQFFGPGTRLTVL.

This clone showed up just once. The chain recombines TRBV7-3 with TRBJ1-1, with 8 bases lining up with TRBD1. Trimming took 4 bases from V and 6 from J; bases not matched to a gene: 10. Germline assignment: CDR1 SGHTA and CDR2 FQGTGA. CDR3 length equals 15 residues. Written as DNA, the CDR3 is TGTGCCAGCAGCTCCGCAGGGGGCGCTCTATCTGAAGCTTTCTTT. It is translated as CASSSAGGALSEAFF.

This clone was recorded once. V usage is TRBV30 and J usage is TRBJ1-2; D is undetermined. Trimming took 1 base from V and 1 from J, leaving 4 bases between them. Germline values: CDR1 GTSNPN, CDR2 SVGIG (reference sequence). The CDR3 length is 12 residues. The CDR3 sequence is CAWSGDNYGYTF. CDR3 coding DNA: TGTGCCTGGAGTGGGGATAACTATGGCTACACCTTC.

This chain joins TRBV25-1 and TRBJ2-6; no reliable D call. The ends were cut back, 1 base at V and 0 bases at J, with 7 bases in the middle. The length of the CDR3 is 16 residues. Germline assignment: CDR1 MGHDK and CDR2 SYGVNS. Here the CDR3 reads CASSEFPNSGANVLTF. CDR3 DNA sequence: TGTGCCAGCAGTGAATTCCCGAACTCTGGGGCCAACGTCCTGACTTTC. The full variable domain, in which reference TRBV25-1 and TRBJ2-6 provide the parts outside the CDR3, is EADIYQTPRYLVIGTGKKITLECSQTMGHDKMYWYQQDPGMELHLIHYSYGVNSTEKGDLSSESTVSRIRTEHFPLTLESARPSHTSQYLCASSEFPNSGANVLTFGAGSRLTVL.